The 14 T cell receptor beta chains below come from one sample, sequenced in a study of T cells in Graves' hyperthyroidism and ophthalmopathy. Amplification of TCR beta CDR3 regions used RNA as the template. HTBI primers were the set used in a first-round RT-PCR of the TCR CDR3. TCRdb recomputed calls from the multiplex PCR reads with MiXCR, one row per CDR3 protein. Of more than 300,000 distinct CDR3 sequences listed, 14% were seen once; the top ten hold around a fifth. Source material: blood. Source of these receptors: a woman in her twenties or thirties with Graves' ophthalmopathy.

This clonotype was found many times. The chain joins TRBV24-1 to TRBJ2-1, with D possibly TRBD2 on 6 matching bases. The germline CDR1 and CDR2 sequences are KGHDR and SFDVKD. Between the trimmed V and J ends, which lost 9 bases and 10 bases, there was a span of 18 bases. This CDR3 region has 13 residues. The CDR3 here is CATGGGDAFEQFF. The CDR3 bases are TGTGCCACCGGAGGAGGGGATGCATTCGAGCAGTTCTTC.

Only a few counts were recorded for this clonotype. The V call is TRBV4-1, the J call TRBJ1-2, with D unclear. The CDR3 is made up of 14 amino acids. Trimming took 2 bases from V and 1 from J, leaving 8 bases between them. CDR1 and CDR2 (germline): MGHRA, YSYEKL. CDR3: CASSQPAVNYGYTF. The CDR3 coding sequence is TGCGCCAGCAGCCAACCGGCGGTTAACTATGGCTACACCTTC.

The V and J genes are TRBV15 and TRBJ1-2; a weak D match, TRBD1 (5 bases). This CDR3 is built from 16 residues. V was trimmed by 0 bases and J by 7 bases, leaving 18 bases between them. Germline V gene sequence: CDR1 LNHNV, CDR2 YYDKDF (reference sequence). CDR3 nucleotides: TGTGCCACCAGCAGAGATAGGGAGACAGTTCTTTCTGGCTACACCTTC. Amino acids: CATSRDRETVLSGYTF.

Turning to this clonotype: Given a much more abundant clone one base away, this may be a read error. This is likely a read error, given that the CDR3 carries no conserved phenylalanine or tryptophan at its end. The genes are TRBV6-1 and TRBJ2-3, with no clear D. The V end was cut by 6 bases, the J end by 6 bases, with 7 bases between. The CDR3 contains 11 residues. Looked up from germline, CDR1 is MNHNS and CDR2 is SASEGT. The CDR3 DNA sequence: TGTGCCAGCAGCCCGCTGGATACGCAGTATCTT. It specifies CASSPLDTQYL.

This clonotype has at least ten counts. The V gene is TRBV6-1, the J gene TRBJ2-7; D is perhaps TRBD1 or TRBD2 (5 bases each). The V gene's germline CDR1 is MNHNS and CDR2 SASEGT. Trimming left V 6 bases short and J 0 bases short, with 9 bases between. There are 13 residues in the CDR3. In DNA form, the CDR3 reads TGTGCCAGCAGGATGGGGGTCTCCTACGAGCAGTACTTC. It specifies CASRMGVSYEQYF.

This clonotype showed up many times. The CDR3 is CSASLAGKVRVNSPLHF. Here the CDR3 DNA reads TGCAGTGCTAGTCTGGCAGGGAAGGTCCGCGTGAATTCACCCCTCCACTTT. The V call is TRBV20-1, the J call TRBJ1-6; tentatively, D is TRBD1 (5 bases). Germline assignment: CDR1 DFQATT and CDR2 SNEGSKA (reference sequence). V was cut by 3 bases and J by 7 bases, with 22 bases left in between. The CDR3 contains 17 residues.

This clonotype was seen repeatedly, ten times or more. This rearrangement joins TRBV4-1 to TRBJ1-1; D possibly corresponds to TRBD1 (5 bases). Trimming removed 2 bases at V and 4 bases at J, with 11 bases between. The germline V gene encodes CDR1 MGHRA and CDR2 YSYEKL. This CDR3 has 14 amino acids. CDR3 loop: CASSQTPGRTEAFF. The CDR3, as DNA: TGCGCCAGCAGCCAAACCCCGGGACGCACTGAAGCTTTCTTT.

This clonotype was seen a few times. The chain carries TRBV5-8 and TRBJ2-3, with 9 bases lining up with TRBD1. The junction had 3 bases not matched to a gene; V was cut back by 3 bases and J by 1 base. This CDR3 has 15 amino acids. Germline values: CDR1 SGHTS, CDR2 YDEGEE. CDR3 in amino acids: CASSSTGGGTDTQYF. For the CDR3, the DNA is TGTGCCAGCAGCTCCACAGGGGGCGGCACAGATACGCAGTATTTT.

This clonotype was seen ten or more times. V is TRBV6-5 and J is TRBJ1-5, with TRBD1 identical over 7 bases. The germline V gene encodes CDR1 MNHEY and CDR2 SVGAGI. The CDR3 contains 15 residues. J lost 4 bases, V lost 4 bases, and 7 bases had no gene match. CDR3 sequence (DNA): TGTGCCAGCAGTTTCTCTGCACAGGGGAATCAGCCCCAGCATTTT. This codes for CASSFSAQGNQPQHF.

This clonotype was seen at least ten times. As DNA, the CDR3 is TGCAGTGCTAGTTATTGGGGGGCGGAAGGGAACACTGAAGCTTTCTTT. Encoded protein: CSASYWGAEGNTEAFF. The V and J genes are TRBV20-1 and TRBJ1-1; tentatively, D is TRBD1 (6 bases). The CDR3 sequence is 16 residues long. Germline V gene sequence: CDR1 DFQATT, CDR2 SNEGSKA (reference sequence). V gave up 3 bases and J gave up 1 base, with 18 bases separating them.

Ten or more counts support this clonotype. The chain has TRBV2 and TRBJ2-3; D gene uncertain. The CDR3 length is 10 residues. Trimming pared 6 bases from V and 6 bases from J, leaving 4 bases between. The V gene's germline CDR1 is SNHLY and CDR2 FYNNEI. As DNA, the CDR3 is TGTGCCAGCAGGGGTGATACGCAGTATTTT. Translated: CASRGDTQYF.

This clonotype was picked up a small number of times. V and J are TRBV7-9 and TRBJ1-2; 7 positions match TRBD1. The V gene end was trimmed by 4 bases and the J gene end by 4 bases; junction bases not matched to a gene: 9. The CDR3 totals 15 residues. Per the germline V gene, CDR1 is SEHNR and CDR2 is FQNEAQ (reference sequence). CDR3 sequence (DNA): TGTGCCAGCAGCTCACAGGGGAGGGGGTCCTATGGCTACACCTTC. It encodes CASSSQGRGSYGYTF.

This clonotype has at least ten counts. CDR3 nucleotides: TGCAGCGTTGAAGGGGGCTCGGAGATTGTGGAGCAGTTCTTC. It specifies CSVEGGSEIVEQFF. The chain links TRBV29-1 to TRBJ2-1; tentative D call: TRBD1 (5 bases). This CDR3 comprises 14 residues. V gave up 1 base and J gave up 10 bases, with 17 bases separating them. Germline V CDR1 and CDR2: SQVTM, ANQGSEA.

The chain carries TRBV20-1 and TRBJ1-6; no firm D call. The CDR3 totals 13 residues. Per the germline V gene, CDR1 is DFQATT and CDR2 is SNEGSKA (reference sequence). The germline V and J ends were trimmed by 6 bases and 6 bases, with 12 bases remaining between them. CDR3 region: CSARQDTNSPLHF. The CDR3 DNA sequence: TGCAGTGCGAGGCAAGATACTAATTCACCCCTCCACTTT.